Listed here are 2 T cell receptor beta chains from one sample, sequenced in a study of PD-L1 blockade in urothelial cancer. Sequencing used immunoSEQ multiplex PCR; TCRdb keeps in-frame clones, though not all of them. The sample comprises tens of thousands of clones, more than 75% of which are singletons, and approximately 1.4% rests with the top ten. Time point defined: pretreatment peripheral blood. The material sequenced was PBMCs, taken around atezolizumab (anti-PD-L1) treatment. The receptors derive from a man aged 45-65 years with urothelial cancer.

CDR3 sequence reads: CASRGGRNTIYF. The CDR3 DNA sequence: TGTGCCAGCAGAGGAGGGAGAAACACCATATATTTT. The gene calls are TRBV2 and TRBJ1-3, with unresolved D. The CDR3 is 12 residues long. Trimming stripped 6 bases from V and 5 bases from J, with 8 bases between. Germline V gene sequence: CDR1 SNHLY, CDR2 FYNNEI.

The chain recombines TRBV27 with TRBJ1-2; unclear D gene. Per the germline V gene, CDR1 is MNHEY and CDR2 is SMNVEV (reference sequence). The CDR3 sequence is 14 residues long. V lost 3 bases to trimming and J lost 0 bases, with 8 bases between them. The CDR3 is CASSFQAANYGYTF. CDR3 DNA: TGTGCCAGCAGTTTCCAGGCAGCTAACTATGGCTACACCTTC.